This T cell receptor beta chain was found in a study of OX40 agonist ivuxolimab in advanced cancers. Study information: Melanoma, hepatocellular carcinoma, head and neck or renal cell cancer occurred in dose-escalation patients.

CDR3 size: 11 residues. Trimming removed 5 bases from V and 4 bases from J, with 8 bases in between. Germline V gene lookup returns CDR1 DFQATT and CDR2 SNEGSKA (reference sequence). Sequencing used immunoSEQ multiplex PCR; TCRdb keeps in-frame clones, though not all of them. The sample has approximately 45,000 clones; roughly 87% are singletons. Notes on the study in general: The work left the antigen specificity of expanded peripheral T cells undetermined. Expanded clones were, on average, more numerous in CD8+ T cells than in CD4+. Among the nonresponders, some also had low normalized T-cell clonal expansion.

With regard to this clone: Antigen unknown.

The sequenced sample was CD4+ or CD8+ T cells sorted from blood, obtained in a trial of the OX40 agonist ivuxolimab. This chain uses TRBV20-1 with TRBJ1-1; no clear D. The TCR sequence derives from an adult with an advanced solid tumor such as melanoma, head and neck, liver or kidney cancer. This CDR3 reads CSALQVTEAFF. The CDR3 bases are TGCAGTGCTCTTCAGGTCACTGAAGCTTTCTTT.